This TCR beta chain was recovered during a study of cytomegalovirus exposure and HLA in healthy donors. Study-level information: Ancestry clustering placed more than 80% of under 450 genotyped donors in the Caucasian-associated cluster. Study-wide points: Common viral pathogens were later found to be apparently linked to several of the most significant clusters. Being indistinguishable, some V segments were excluded, TRBV6-2 and TRBV6-3 among them. Later analysis indicated greater clonal expansion among HLA-associated TCR beta chains than among equally common other chains.

This CDR3 has 15 residues. Losses at the gene ends were 3 bases for V and 5 bases for J; bases not matched to a gene: 5. Germline V gene data show CDR1 as LNHDA and CDR2 as SQIVND (reference sequence). 60 Vbeta and 13 Jbeta primers were used in PCR. Profiled with immunoSEQ multiplex PCR; TCRdb holds only in-frame clones, not every one. The table includes some 150,000 clones, over 60% detected once. As concerns this clone: The antigen is undetermined.

The TCR was taken from a man in his forties or fifties in good health and CMV-seropositive. The source material was PBMCs. This chain joins TRBV19 and TRBJ1-4, with 8 positions matching TRBD1. The CDR3 loop reads CASSMDRVENEKLFF. CDR3 DNA: TGTGCCAGTAGTATGGACAGGGTGGAAAATGAAAAACTGTTTTTT.